This record covers a single TCR beta chain. This entry is derived from a study of control samples from healthy donors and cancer patients. Some clones are missing from TCRdb's copy, which holds only in-frame ones; the method was immunoSEQ multiplex PCR. This table holds about 130,000 clones, about 90% found once. Trimming took off 7 bases at V and 2 bases at J, with 11 bases between the two ends. CDR1 and CDR2 (germline): MNHEY, SVGAGI. The CDR3 totals 13 residues. The J gene is TRBJ2-5, the V gene TRBV6-5; possibly TRBD1 or TRBD2 for D (5 bases each). This clonotype was obtained from a man aged 18 to 35 in good health. Sequenced input: blood. The CDR3 sequence is CASKGPKQETQYF. The CDR3 DNA sequence: TGTGCCAGCAAGGGACCCAAGCAAGAGACCCAGTACTTC.